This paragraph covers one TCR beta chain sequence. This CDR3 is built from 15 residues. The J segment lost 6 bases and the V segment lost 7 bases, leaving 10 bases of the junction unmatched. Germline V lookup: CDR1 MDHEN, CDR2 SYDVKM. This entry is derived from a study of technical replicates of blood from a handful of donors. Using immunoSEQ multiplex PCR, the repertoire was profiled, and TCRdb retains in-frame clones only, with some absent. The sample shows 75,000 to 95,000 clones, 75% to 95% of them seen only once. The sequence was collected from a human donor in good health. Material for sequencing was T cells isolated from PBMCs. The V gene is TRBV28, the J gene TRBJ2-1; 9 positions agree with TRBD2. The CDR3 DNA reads TGTGCCAGCACCGAGATAGCGGGAGTTTCCAATGAGCAGTTCTTC. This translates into CASTEIAGVSNEQFF.